The 18 T cell receptor beta chains reported below all come from one sample, sequenced in a study of T cell repertoires in cytomegalovirus infection (dated by TCRdb to about 2019). The sequencer was an Illumina HiSeq 1500. The public reads were quality trimmed at Q25 with fastp and then assembled into clones with MiXCR by TCRdb, keeping productive beta chains. All rows with the same CDR3 protein become a single entry with the most common DNA and genes. The sample table contains under 300,000 distinct CDR3 sequences; only one count was recorded for 9% to 15% of them. The ten largest clones represent approximately 1.6% of the sample. Sequencing was done on a sample of PBMCs. The receptors come from a human donor in good health (CMV status not recorded). Some clones in this sample may be carry-over from other donors' samples.

The rearrangement joins TRBV4-1 to TRBJ1-1; unclear D gene. The CDR3 totals 12 residues. The germline gives CDR1 MGHRA, CDR2 YSYEKL. The germline V and J ends were trimmed by 4 bases and 3 bases, with 6 bases remaining between them. In DNA, the CDR3 is TGCGCCAGCAGCCGGACGGACACTGAAGCTTTCTTT. It translates to CASSRTDTEAFF.

This clonotype was seen a handful of times. The chain couples TRBV6-2 or TRBV6-3 to TRBJ1-5, with D tentatively TRBD1 (5 bases). V dropped 10 bases and J dropped 4 bases, with 11 bases sitting between them. Germline V CDR1 and CDR2: MNHEY, SVGEGT. CDR3 length: 12 amino acids. This CDR3 reads CAIRDGNQPQHF. CDR3 DNA sequence: TGTGCCATCCGGGACGGAAATCAGCCCCAGCATTTT.

This clonotype came up many times. The chain is built from TRBV10-2 and TRBJ1-6, with 10 bases lining up with TRBD1. The CDR3 extends over 17 amino acids. The J segment lost 7 bases and the V segment lost 5 bases, leaving 11 bases of the junction unmatched. Looked up from germline, CDR1 is WSHSY and CDR2 is SAAADI. The chain's CDR3 is CASSFSGTGVENSPLHF. CDR3 sequence (DNA): TGCGCCAGCAGTTTCTCCGGGACAGGGGTCGAGAATTCACCCCTCCACTTT.

This clonotype has ten or more counts. J is TRBJ2-5 and V is TRBV7-8; D not certain. There are 14 residues in the CDR3. Germline CDR1 is SGHVS and CDR2 is FQNEAQ. Trimming removed 8 bases at V and 5 bases at J, with 18 bases between. CDR3 residues: CASGKANVGETQYF. In DNA, the CDR3 is TGTGCCAGCGGCAAGGCGAACGTTGGGGAGACCCAGTACTTC.

Many counts were recorded for this clonotype. V usage is TRBV7-9 and J usage is TRBJ1-1; no definite D call. Deletions cut 1 base from V and 2 bases from J, with 11 bases between. The CDR3 sequence is 15 residues long. CDR1 and CDR2 (germline): SEHNR, FQNEAQ (reference sequence). The CDR3 reads CASSLVGQQNTEAFF. CDR3 DNA sequence: TGTGCCAGCAGCTTAGTAGGGCAGCAAAACACTGAAGCTTTCTTT.

This clonotype was recorded a few times. The chain carries TRBV6-5 and TRBJ1-1, with D tentatively TRBD1 (5 bases). Trimming left V 0 bases short and J 3 bases short, with 11 bases between. The CDR3 has 15 amino acids. Germline assignment: CDR1 MNHEY and CDR2 SVGAGI. The CDR3 region is CASSYSGEKHTEAFF. The DNA of the CDR3 is TGTGCCAGCAGTTACTCGGGGGAAAAGCACACTGAAGCTTTCTTT.

The V gene is TRBV14, the J gene TRBJ1-1; TRBD1 might be the D (5 bases). Per the germline V gene, CDR1 is SGHDN and CDR2 is FVKESK. Trimming stripped 4 bases from V and 4 bases from J, with 16 bases between. The CDR3 totals 15 residues. CDR3 nucleotide sequence: TGTGCCAGCAGCCGCCCGGGGGTCCGGGGCACTGAAGCTTTCTTT. This sequence encodes CASSRPGVRGTEAFF.

A note on this clonotype: A clone one base away is much larger, so this may be a read error. The chain combines TRBV20-1 with TRBJ2-7, with 7 bases identical to TRBD1. The CDR3 runs 13 residues. CDR1 and CDR2 from the germline V gene are DFQATT and SNEGSKA (reference sequence). This chain's CDR3 is CSTRDRLSYEQYF. The CDR3 nucleotides are TGCAGTACTAGGGACAGACTTTCCTACGAGCAGTACTTC.

This clonotype was observed many times. The V and J genes are TRBV7-9 and TRBJ1-6, with unresolved D. This CDR3 is 12 amino acids long. The V end lost 5 bases, the J end lost 14 bases, and 13 bases lay between the germline ends. Per germline, CDR1 SEHNR and CDR2 FQNEAQ (reference sequence). Here the CDR3 reads CASSVDRMALHF. CDR3 DNA sequence: TGTGCCAGCAGCGTGGACCGGATGGCCCTCCACTTT.

This chain links TRBV5-5 with TRBJ1-3; the D gene is possibly TRBD1 (5 bases). The germline V gene has CDR1 SGHKS and CDR2 YYEKEE (reference sequence). The V and J ends lost 6 bases and 4 bases respectively, with 20 bases between them. The length of the CDR3 is 16 residues. The DNA for the CDR3 is TGTGCCAGCACCGTGGAGGGGTGGTCATCCGGAAACACCATATATTTT. It specifies CASTVEGWSSGNTIYF.

This clonotype was detected only a few times. The rearrangement links TRBV6-4 to TRBJ1-5; possibly TRBD1 for D (5 bases). CDR1 is MRHNA, CDR2 SNTAGT, per germline. CDR3 size: 14 residues. Trimming removed 10 bases from V and 0 bases from J, with 13 bases in between. Written as DNA, the CDR3 is TGTGCCACCTTTAGGGGAAATAGCAATCAGCCCCAGCATTTT. Translated, it gives CATFRGNSNQPQHF.

The V gene is TRBV11-3, the J gene TRBJ2-5, with TRBD1 identical over 7 bases. CDR1 and CDR2 from the germline V gene are SGHNT and YENEEA. V shed 5 bases, J shed 1 base, and the junction held 10 bases outside the gene matches. The CDR3 loop spans 16 amino acids. CDR3 region: CASSIRDRRGQETQYF. As DNA, the CDR3 is TGTGCCAGCAGCATCCGGGACAGAAGGGGCCAAGAGACCCAGTACTTC.

At least ten counts were recorded for this clonotype. This chain connects TRBV6-1 to TRBJ2-4, with D maybe TRBD1 (6 bases). Trimming removed 6 bases at V and 2 bases at J, with 11 bases between. The CDR3 has 14 amino acids. Germline CDR1 MNHNS, CDR2 SASEGT. The CDR3 DNA is TGTGCCAGCAGAGGGGGTCTCACCAAAAACATTCAGTACTTC. This codes for CASRGGLTKNIQYF.

In its sample, this clonotype was seen many times. V is TRBV7-2 and J is TRBJ2-5; TRBD2 agrees at 9 bases. There are 17 residues in the CDR3. J gave up 2 bases and V 3 bases, and 10 bases lay outside the gene matches. Germline V gene sequence: CDR1 SGHTA, CDR2 FQGNSA. The CDR3 protein is CASSFPGGSGGQETQYF. CDR3 DNA sequence: TGTGCCAGCAGCTTCCCCGGAGGTAGCGGGGGACAAGAGACCCAGTACTTC.

Ten or more counts support this clonotype. V gene TRBV28 combines with J gene TRBJ1-2; possible D gene TRBD1, 6 bases. V lost 5 bases and J 3 bases, leaving 16 bases between the germline ends. Germline assignment: CDR1 MDHEN and CDR2 SYDVKM. The length of the CDR3 is 15 residues. CDR3 sequence (DNA): TGTGCCAGCAGTCCACAGGGACCGGATGACTATGGCTACACCTTC. Its translation is CASSPQGPDDYGYTF.

This clonotype occurred many times. The chain has TRBV7-2 and TRBJ2-6, with D uncertain. Trimming cost V 4 bases and J 4 bases, with 11 bases left between them. CDR3 length equals 15 residues. Germline V gene lookup returns CDR1 SGHTA and CDR2 FQGNSA. The CDR3 loop reads CASSSPPRGANVLTF. Written as DNA, the CDR3 is TGTGCCAGCAGCTCCCCCCCGAGGGGGGCCAACGTCCTGACTTTC.

This clonotype was detected ten times or more. V is TRBV7-2 and J is TRBJ2-5; tentative D call: TRBD1 (5 bases). CDR1 and CDR2 from the germline V gene are SGHTA and FQGNSA. The CDR3 extends over 14 amino acids. V lost 1 base to trimming and J lost 5 bases, with 11 bases between them. In DNA, the CDR3 is TGTGCCAGCAGCTTAGACTCAGGGTGGGAGACCCAGTACTTC. Residues: CASSLDSGWETQYF.

The V call is TRBV7-2, the J call TRBJ2-3, with TRBD2 matching over 8 bases. The germline V gene has CDR1 SGHTA and CDR2 FQGNSA. CDR3 size: 16 residues. V was pared by 4 bases and J by 2 bases, with 8 bases of the junction left unmatched. This chain's CDR3 is CASSSLTSGPTDTQYF. CDR3 nucleotides: TGTGCCAGCAGCTCGCTAACTAGCGGACCCACAGATACGCAGTATTTT.